The 14 T cell receptor beta chains below were found in one sample sequenced in a study of T cell responses to AZD1222 COVID-19 vaccine. The repertoire was sequenced with immunoSEQ multiplex PCR; TCRdb's copy has only in-frame clones and lacks some. Among under 150,000 clones listed, roughly 92% were seen once. The material sequenced was peripheral blood, taken 28 days after the second AZD1222 dose. The source of these receptors is an adult who received the AZD1222 COVID-19 vaccine.

This chain uses TRBV6-2 or TRBV6-3 with TRBJ2-7; D call uncertain. CDR1 MNHEY and CDR2 SVGEGT come from the germline V gene. The CDR3 sequence is 13 residues long. V dropped 6 bases and J dropped 4 bases, with 13 bases sitting between them. The DNA of the CDR3 is TGTGCCAGCAGCTGGGTACCTGGGTACGAGCAGTACTTC. Protein sequence: CASSWVPGYEQYF.

This clone was observed a single time. V is TRBV11-3 and J is TRBJ1-1; possible D gene TRBD1, 5 bases. The V end was cut by 5 bases, the J end by 7 bases, with 17 bases between. From germline, CDR1 is SGHNT and CDR2 YENEEA. CDR3 length: 14 amino acids. This chain's CDR3 is CASSPLTAGIEAFF. CDR3 sequence (DNA): TGTGCCAGCAGCCCACTTACGGCAGGGATTGAAGCTTTCTTT.

This clone is a singleton in its sample. This chain connects TRBV29-1 to TRBJ1-1; tentative D call: TRBD1 (6 bases). The CDR3 is 12 amino acids. With 5 bases removed from V and 4 bases from J, the gap between germline ends came to 11 bases. Per the germline V gene, CDR1 is SQVTM and CDR2 is ANQGSEA. The CDR3 is CSVQGRGTEAFF. Here the CDR3 DNA reads TGCAGCGTTCAGGGGAGGGGCACTGAAGCTTTCTTT.

The chain couples TRBV7-8 to TRBJ2-5, with D possibly TRBD2 on 5 matching bases. V was cut by 3 bases and J by 5 bases, with 10 bases left in between. The CDR3 has 13 residues. Germline CDR1 and CDR2: SGHVS and FQNEAQ. The CDR3 region has the DNA TGTGCCAGCAGCTTCCAGACGGGGGAGACCCAGTACTTC. It is translated as CASSFQTGETQYF.

This chain links TRBV19 with TRBJ1-1; D is ambiguous. With 0 bases removed from V and 1 base from J, the gap between germline ends came to 3 bases. The CDR3 contains 13 residues. The V gene's germline CDR1 is LNHDA and CDR2 SQIVND (reference sequence). CDR3 sequence (DNA): TGTGCCAGTAGTATAGACTCGAACACTGAAGCTTTCTTT. It yields the protein CASSIDSNTEAFF. The complete variable domain, with remaining parts taken from reference TRBV19 and TRBJ1-1, reads DGGITQSPKYLFRKEGQNVTLSCEQNLNHDAMYWYRQDPGQGLRLIYYSQIVNDFQKGDIAEGYSVSREKKESFPLTVTSAQKNPTAFYLCASSIDSNTEAFFGQGTRLTVV.

The chain couples TRBV6-2 or TRBV6-3 to TRBJ1-2; no clear D. The CDR3 totals 13 residues. V was trimmed by 2 bases and J by 5 bases, leaving 9 bases between them. Per the germline V gene, CDR1 is MNHEY and CDR2 is SVGEGT. CDR3 nucleotides: TGTGCCAGCAGTTACCCCACATCTTATGGCTACACCTTC. Amino acids: CASSYPTSYGYTF.

The chain couples TRBV7-2 to TRBJ1-1, with D unresolved. The CDR3 has 12 residues. Trimming stripped 8 bases from V and 1 base from J, with 8 bases between. Germline CDR1 and CDR2: SGHTA and FQGNSA. CDR3 amino acids: CASGQPNTEAFF. CDR3 nucleotide sequence: TGTGCCAGCGGGCAGCCGAACACTGAAGCTTTCTTT.

The chain employs TRBV21-1 and TRBJ2-7. TRBV21-1 is a pseudogene locus. The CDR3 spans 14 residues. The CDR3 is CASSPGTTLYEQYF. In nucleotides, the CDR3 is TGTGCCAGCAGCCCAGGGACGACCCTCTACGAGCAGTACTTC.

The chain is built from TRBV10-3 and TRBJ1-6; the D gene is possibly TRBD1 (5 bases). The length of the CDR3 is 12 residues. The germline V gene has CDR1 ENHRY and CDR2 SYGVKD. Trimming cost V 6 bases and J 6 bases, with 6 bases left between them. CDR3 loop: CAIRDTNSPLHF. For the CDR3, the DNA is TGTGCCATCAGGGACACTAATTCACCCCTCCACTTT.

CDR3 in amino acids: CASSGSLAKNIQYF. In nucleotides, the CDR3 is TGTGCCAGCAGTGGTTCTCTAGCCAAAAACATTCAGTACTTC. The gene calls are TRBV2 and TRBJ2-4, with D unclear. Trimming shortened V by 4 bases and J by 0 bases, and 7 bases separated the two germline ends. CDR3 length: 14 amino acids. Germline lookup yields CDR1 SNHLY and CDR2 FYNNEI. The full variable domain, with the rest looked up from reference TRBV2 and TRBJ2-4, is EPEVTQTPSHQVTQMGQEVILRCVPISNHLYFYWYRQILGQKVEFLVSFYNNEISEKSEIFDDQFSVERPDGSNFTLKIRSTKLEDSAMYFCASSGSLAKNIQYFGAGTRLSVL.

The chain carries TRBV11-3 and TRBJ1-1; no clear D. The V and J ends lost 5 bases and 9 bases respectively, with 13 bases between them. This CDR3 spans 12 amino acids. Germline loops: CDR1 SGHNT, CDR2 YENEEA. The CDR3 sequence: CASSRVSAQAFF. CDR3 in DNA: TGTGCCAGCAGCCGGGTGAGTGCTCAAGCTTTCTTT.

The V gene is TRBV19, the J gene TRBJ1-2; 7 nucleotides agree with TRBD1. Germline loops: CDR1 LNHDA, CDR2 SQIVND (reference sequence). V trimming: 0 bases; J trimming: 10 bases; junction bases outside the gene matches: 2. This CDR3 contains 12 residues. CDR3: CASSIEGTDYTF. CDR3 bases: TGTGCCAGTAGTATAGAAGGGACAGACTACACCTTC.

The CDR3 sequence is CALGGTGELFF. In nucleotides, the CDR3 is TGTGCCCTCGGGGGTACCGGGGAGCTGTTTTTT. The V gene is TRBV6-5, the J gene TRBJ2-2; tentative D call: TRBD2 (6 bases). This CDR3 has 11 amino acids. Germline CDR1 MNHEY, CDR2 SVGAGI. Between the trimmed V and J ends, which lost 11 bases and 5 bases, there was a span of 9 bases.

The chain is built from TRBV7-2 and TRBJ2-7; possible D gene TRBD1, 6 bases. The V gene's germline CDR1 is SGHTA and CDR2 FQGNSA. Trimming cost V 5 bases and J 3 bases, with 8 bases left between them. The CDR3 sequence is 12 residues long. Here the CDR3 DNA reads TGTGCCAGCAGCAAACAGGGCTACGAGCAGTACTTC. This sequence encodes CASSKQGYEQYF.